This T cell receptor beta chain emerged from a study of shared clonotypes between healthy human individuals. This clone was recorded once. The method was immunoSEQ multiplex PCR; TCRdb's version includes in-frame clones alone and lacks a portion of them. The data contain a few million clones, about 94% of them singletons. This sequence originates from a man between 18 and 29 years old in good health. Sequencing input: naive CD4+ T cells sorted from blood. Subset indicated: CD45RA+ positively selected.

The CDR3 DNA reads TGTGCCAGCAGTCCCAATGGGATTTACACTGAAGCTTTCTTT. Translation gives CASSPNGIYTEAFF. The J gene is TRBJ1-1, the V gene TRBV28, with D hard to call. This CDR3 has 14 residues. Looked up from germline, CDR1 is MDHEN and CDR2 is SYDVKM. V lost 5 bases and J 3 bases, leaving 13 bases between the germline ends.